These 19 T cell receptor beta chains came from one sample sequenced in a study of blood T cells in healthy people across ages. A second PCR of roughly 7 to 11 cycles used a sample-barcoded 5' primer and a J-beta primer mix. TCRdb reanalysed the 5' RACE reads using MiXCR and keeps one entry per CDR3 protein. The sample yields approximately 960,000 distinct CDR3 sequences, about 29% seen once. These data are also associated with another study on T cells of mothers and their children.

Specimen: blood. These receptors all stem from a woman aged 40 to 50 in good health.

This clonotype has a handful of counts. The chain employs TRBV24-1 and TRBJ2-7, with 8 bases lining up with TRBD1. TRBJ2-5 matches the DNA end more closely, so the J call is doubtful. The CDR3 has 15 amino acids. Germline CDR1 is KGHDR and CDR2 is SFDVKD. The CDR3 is CATSDSGQVRETQYF. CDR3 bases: TGTGCCACCAGTGATTCGGGACAGGTACGAGAGACCCAGTACTTC.

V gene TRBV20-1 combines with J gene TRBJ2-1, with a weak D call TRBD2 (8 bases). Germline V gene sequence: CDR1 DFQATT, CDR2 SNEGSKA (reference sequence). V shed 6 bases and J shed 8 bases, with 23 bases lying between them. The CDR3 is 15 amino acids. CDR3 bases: TGCAGTGCAAACAGGGGCGGGGGGCGTTTAGATGAGCAGTTCTTC. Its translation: CSANRGGGRLDEQFF.

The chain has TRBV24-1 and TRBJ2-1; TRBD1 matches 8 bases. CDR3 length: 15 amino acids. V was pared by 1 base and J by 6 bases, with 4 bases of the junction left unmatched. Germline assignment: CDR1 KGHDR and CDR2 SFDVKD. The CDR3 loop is CATSDFVQGVNEQFF. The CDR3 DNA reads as TGTGCCACCAGTGATTTTGTACAGGGGGTCAATGAGCAGTTCTTC.

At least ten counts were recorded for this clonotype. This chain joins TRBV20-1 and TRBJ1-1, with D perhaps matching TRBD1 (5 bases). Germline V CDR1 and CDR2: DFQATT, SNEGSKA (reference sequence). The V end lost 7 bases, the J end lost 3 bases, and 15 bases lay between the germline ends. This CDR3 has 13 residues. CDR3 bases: TGCAGTGTTCGGCAGGGCTCTTACACTGAAGCTTTCTTT. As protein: CSVRQGSYTEAFF.

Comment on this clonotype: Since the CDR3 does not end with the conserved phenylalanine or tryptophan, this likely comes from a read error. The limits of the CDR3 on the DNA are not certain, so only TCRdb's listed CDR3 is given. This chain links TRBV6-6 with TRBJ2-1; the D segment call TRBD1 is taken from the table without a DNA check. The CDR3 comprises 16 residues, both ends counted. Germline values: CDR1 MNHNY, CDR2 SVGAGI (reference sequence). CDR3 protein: CASSWSRGDPRYTFGS.

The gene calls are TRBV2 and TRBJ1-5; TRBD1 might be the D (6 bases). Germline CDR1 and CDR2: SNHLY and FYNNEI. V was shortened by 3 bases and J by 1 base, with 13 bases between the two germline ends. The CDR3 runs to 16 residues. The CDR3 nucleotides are TGTGCCAGCAGTGACCCTTCCGACAGGAGCAATCAGCCCCAGCATTTT. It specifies CASSDPSDRSNQPQHF.

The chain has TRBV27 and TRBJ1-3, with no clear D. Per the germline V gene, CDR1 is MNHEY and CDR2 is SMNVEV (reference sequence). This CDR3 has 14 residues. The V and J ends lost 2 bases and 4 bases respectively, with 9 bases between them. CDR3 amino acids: CASSLGGFGNTIYF. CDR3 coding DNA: TGTGCCAGCAGTTTAGGAGGGTTCGGAAACACCATATATTTT.

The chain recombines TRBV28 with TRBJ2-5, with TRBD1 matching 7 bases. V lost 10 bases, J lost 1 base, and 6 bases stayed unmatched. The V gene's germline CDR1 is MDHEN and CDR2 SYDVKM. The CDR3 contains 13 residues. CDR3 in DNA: TGTGCCACCAGGGGGACACTCCAAGAGACCCAGTACTTC. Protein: CATRGTLQETQYF.

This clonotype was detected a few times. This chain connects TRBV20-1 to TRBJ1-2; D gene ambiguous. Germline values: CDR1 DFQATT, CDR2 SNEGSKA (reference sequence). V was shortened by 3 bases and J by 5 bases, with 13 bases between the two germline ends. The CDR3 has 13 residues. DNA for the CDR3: TGCAGTGCTAGGGGCGGGATGAAGTATGGCTACACCTTC. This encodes CSARGGMKYGYTF.

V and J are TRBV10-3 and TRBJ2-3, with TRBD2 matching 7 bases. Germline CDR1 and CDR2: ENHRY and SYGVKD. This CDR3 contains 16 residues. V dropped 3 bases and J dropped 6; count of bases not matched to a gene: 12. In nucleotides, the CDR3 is TGTGCCATCAGTGAATCTGGCGGGGGTAACACTGATACGCAGTATTTT. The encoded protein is CAISESGGGNTDTQYF.

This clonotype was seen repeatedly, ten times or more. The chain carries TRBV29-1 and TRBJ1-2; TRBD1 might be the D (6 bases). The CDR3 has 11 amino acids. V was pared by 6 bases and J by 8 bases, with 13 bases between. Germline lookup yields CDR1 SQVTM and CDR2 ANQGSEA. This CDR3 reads CSVYRDGGYTF. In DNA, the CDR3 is TGCAGCGTCTACAGGGACGGCGGCTACACCTTC.

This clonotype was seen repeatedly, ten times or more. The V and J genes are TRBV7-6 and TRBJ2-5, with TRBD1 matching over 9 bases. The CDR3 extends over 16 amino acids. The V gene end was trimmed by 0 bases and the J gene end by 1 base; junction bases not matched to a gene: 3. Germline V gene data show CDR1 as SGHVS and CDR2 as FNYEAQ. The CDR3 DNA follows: TGTGCCAGCAGCTTAGCTCCGGGACAGGGCCAAGAGACCCAGTACTTC. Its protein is CASSLAPGQGQETQYF.

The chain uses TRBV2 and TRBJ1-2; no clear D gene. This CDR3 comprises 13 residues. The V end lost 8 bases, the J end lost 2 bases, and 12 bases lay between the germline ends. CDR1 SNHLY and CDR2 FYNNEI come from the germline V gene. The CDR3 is CASPGLTNYGYTF. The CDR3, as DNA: TGTGCCAGCCCCGGACTGACGAACTATGGCTACACCTTC.

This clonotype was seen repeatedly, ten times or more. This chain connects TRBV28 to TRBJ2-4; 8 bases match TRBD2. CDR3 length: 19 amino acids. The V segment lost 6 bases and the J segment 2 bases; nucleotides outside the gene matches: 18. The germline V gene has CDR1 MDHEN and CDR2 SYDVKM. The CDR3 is CASSQPGSGGKGTKNIQYF. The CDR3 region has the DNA TGTGCCAGCAGCCAACCCGGATCGGGGGGGAAGGGGACCAAAAACATTCAGTACTTC.

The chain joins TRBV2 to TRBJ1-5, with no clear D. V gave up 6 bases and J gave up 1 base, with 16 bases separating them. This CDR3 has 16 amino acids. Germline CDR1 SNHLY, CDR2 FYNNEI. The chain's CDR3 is CASRGRNTLSNQPQHF. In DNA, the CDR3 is TGTGCCAGCAGAGGTCGGAACACTCTAAGCAATCAGCCCCAGCATTTT.

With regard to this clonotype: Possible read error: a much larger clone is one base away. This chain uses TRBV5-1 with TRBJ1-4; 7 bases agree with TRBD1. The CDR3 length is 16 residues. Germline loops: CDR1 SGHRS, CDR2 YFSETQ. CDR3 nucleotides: TGCGCCAGCAGCTTGGAGGGGGCGACCCGAAGTGAAATACTGTTTTTT. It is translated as CASSLEGATRSEILFF.

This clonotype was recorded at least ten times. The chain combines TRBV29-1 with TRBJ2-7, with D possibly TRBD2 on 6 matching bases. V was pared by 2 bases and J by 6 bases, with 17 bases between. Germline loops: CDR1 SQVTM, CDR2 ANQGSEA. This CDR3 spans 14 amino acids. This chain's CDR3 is CSVETGVPRGEQYF. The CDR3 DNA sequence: TGCAGCGTTGAAACGGGGGTCCCTAGGGGCGAGCAGTACTTC.

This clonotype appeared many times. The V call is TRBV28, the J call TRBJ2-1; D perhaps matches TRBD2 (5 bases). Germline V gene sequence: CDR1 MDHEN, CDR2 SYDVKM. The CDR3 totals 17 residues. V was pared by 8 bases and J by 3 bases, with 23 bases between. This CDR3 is CASAFQGIRDYYNEQFF. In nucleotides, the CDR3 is TGTGCCAGCGCCTTCCAAGGTATTCGGGATTACTACAATGAGCAGTTCTTC. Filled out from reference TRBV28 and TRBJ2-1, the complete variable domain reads DVKVTQSSRYLVKRTGEKVFLECVQDMDHENMFWYRQDPGLGLRLIYFSYDVKMKEKGDIPEGYSVSREKKERFSLILESASTNQTSMYLCASAFQGIRDYYNEQFFGPGTRLTVL.

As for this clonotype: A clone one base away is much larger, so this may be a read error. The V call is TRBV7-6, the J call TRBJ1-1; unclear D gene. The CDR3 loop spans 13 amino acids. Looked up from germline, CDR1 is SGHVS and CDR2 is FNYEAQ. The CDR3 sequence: CAGSLARSTEAFF. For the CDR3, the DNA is TGTGCCGGCAGCTTAGCGAGGAGCACTGAAGCTTTCTTT.